The present T cell receptor beta chain was sequenced within a study of T cell responses to AZD1222 COVID-19 vaccine. This table comes from immunoSEQ multiplex PCR, and its TCRdb copy is limited to in-frame clones, with some not included. In the table there are over 120,000 clones, roughly nine tenths of which are singletons. J gave up 9 bases and V 5 bases, and 5 bases lay outside the gene matches. The CDR3 totals 12 residues. The TCR comes from an adult in good health. The material was peripheral blood, obtained on day 0 of AZD1222 vaccination. This chain links TRBV12-3 or TRBV12-4 with TRBJ1-2, with 8 bases fitting TRBD1. DNA of the CDR3: TGTGCCAGCAGTCGGGACAGGAGGAGCTACACCTTC. Translated, it gives CASSRDRRSYTF.